This entry concerns a single TCR beta chain. This entry is derived from a study of blood T cell repertoires in COVID-19. Study-level background: Italy, Spain and the United States were the sources of the convalescent and acute COVID-19 samples. Sample material is recorded as cDNA or gDNA derived from T cells, B-cell-depleted T cells, or PBMCs.

With 5 bases removed from V and 5 bases from J, the gap between germline ends came to 12 bases. Germline V gene data show CDR1 as MNHEY and CDR2 as SVGEGT. CDR3 length: 13 amino acids. The authors' processing: Reference gene primer amplification gave estimated nucleated cell counts. The table came from immunoSEQ multiplex PCR; TCRdb's copy has only in-frame clones and leaves some out. That table supplies the V and J calls and clone size; D and trimming were determined from the DNA. The repertoire holds around 440,000 clones, with about 91% as singletons. Seattle's cohort entered during active infection and was followed longitudinally.

J is TRBJ1-2 and V is TRBV6-2 or TRBV6-3; maybe TRBD1 (6 bases). Sequencing was done on a sample of peripheral blood. The source of this sequence is a woman between 45 and 60 years old with COVID-19, enrolled during active disease. The CDR3 spells CASSEDSYYGYTF. CDR3 DNA sequence: TGTGCCAGCAGTGAGGACAGCTATTATGGCTACACCTTC.